These 18 T cell receptor beta chains were all obtained from the same sample, sequenced in a study of cytomegalovirus exposure and HLA in healthy donors. The PCR contained 60 Vbeta and 13 Jbeta primers. TCRdb keeps only in-frame clones here, not all; method: immunoSEQ multiplex PCR. The data show 110,000 to 150,000 clones, roughly three quarters seen once. Sequenced: PBMCs. The origin of the receptors is a female donor in good health and CMV-seronegative.

The chain is built from TRBV19 and TRBJ2-1; D not resolved. CDR1 and CDR2 from the germline V gene are LNHDA and SQIVND (reference sequence). The CDR3 is 13 amino acids. V was pared by 4 bases and J by 5 bases, with 9 bases between. The CDR3 is CASSKGTNNEQFF. CDR3 nucleotides: TGTGCCAGTAGTAAAGGTACTAACAATGAGCAGTTCTTC. The full variable domain, rest sourced from reference TRBV19 and TRBJ2-1, is DGGITQSPKYLFRKEGQNVTLSCEQNLNHDAMYWYRQDPGQGLRLIYYSQIVNDFQKGDIAEGYSVSREKKESFPLTVTSAQKNPTAFYLCASSKGTNNEQFFGPGTRLTVL.

The count of this clone is one. Other DNA sequences in the sample encode the same CDR3. The V gene is TRBV27, the J gene TRBJ1-5; D may be TRBD1 (6 bases). There are 15 residues in the CDR3. With 3 bases removed from V and 2 bases from J, the gap between germline ends came to 11 bases. Germline loops: CDR1 MNHEY, CDR2 SMNVEV (reference sequence). The CDR3 spells CASSFRGGRNQPQHF. In nucleotides, the CDR3 is TGTGCCAGCAGTTTTAGGGGGGGTCGCAATCAGCCCCAGCATTTT.

The chain has TRBV29-1 and TRBJ1-2; 7 bases align to TRBD1. This CDR3 has 15 residues. The germline V gene encodes CDR1 SQVTM and CDR2 ANQGSEA. Trimming took 7 bases from V and 2 from J; bases not matched to a gene: 13. The CDR3 loop is CSAIQGPPLNYGYTF. The DNA of the CDR3 is TGCAGCGCTATACAGGGGCCTCCCCTCAACTATGGCTACACCTTC.

The chain is built from TRBV30 and TRBJ1-5, with unresolved D. This CDR3 contains 13 residues. V was shortened by 2 bases and J by 0 bases, with 5 bases between the two germline ends. Germline lookup yields CDR1 GTSNPN and CDR2 SVGIG (reference sequence). The CDR3 region is CAWSKSSNQPQHF. DNA of the CDR3: TGTGCCTGGAGTAAGAGTAGCAATCAGCCCCAGCATTTT.

The chain carries TRBV30 and TRBJ1-5, with a weak D call TRBD1 (6 bases). The CDR3 is made up of 13 amino acids. V gave up 4 bases and J gave up 4 bases, with 11 bases separating them. Germline CDR1 reads GTSNPN; CDR2 reads SVGIG (reference sequence). The CDR3 region is CAWTGTPNQPQHF. The CDR3 DNA reads as TGTGCCTGGACCGGGACACCGAATCAGCCCCAGCATTTT.

The J gene is TRBJ2-7, the V gene TRBV13; 9 bases agree with TRBD1. The CDR3 contains 13 residues. Germline CDR1 is PRHDT and CDR2 is FYEKMQ (reference sequence). After removal of 0 bases from V and 7 bases from J, the junction contained 1 base not matched to a gene. CDR3 DNA: TGTGCCAGCAGCTTAGGGACAGGGGGTGAGCAGTACTTC. Translation: CASSLGTGGEQYF.

The chain employs TRBV7-2 and TRBJ1-4; D remains ambiguous. The germline V and J ends were trimmed by 2 bases and 4 bases, with 8 bases remaining between them. The germline CDR1 and CDR2 sequences are SGHTA and FQGNSA. The CDR3 contains 14 residues. The chain's CDR3 is CASSLIGNNEKLFF. The CDR3 DNA is TGTGCCAGCAGCTTAATCGGTAATAATGAAAAACTGTTTTTT.

This clone has only one observation. This chain joins TRBV4-3 and TRBJ2-1, with D possibly being TRBD1 (6 bases). Germline V gene sequence: CDR1 LGHNA, CDR2 YSLEER. The CDR3 extends over 16 amino acids. V was cut by 4 bases and J by 2 bases, with 15 bases left in between. The CDR3 DNA sequence: TGCGCCAGCAGCCCATCGACAGGCTCCCCCTACAATGAGCAGTTCTTC. This translates into CASSPSTGSPYNEQFF.

For this clone: A junction boundary mismatches the germline segment, possibly from a read error. The genes are TRBV7-7 and TRBJ2-7, with 13 positions matching TRBD2. This CDR3 is 16 amino acids long. The V gene's germline CDR1 is SSHAT and CDR2 FNYEAQ (reference sequence). The CDR3 reads CASSLGPGLAGDEQYF. The CDR3 bases are TGTGCTAGCAGCTTAGGTCCCGGACTAGCGGGAGACGAGCAGTACTTC.

This clone occurred a few times. CDR3 in DNA: TGTGCCAGCTCATCGACTAGCGGAGATGGGGAGACCCAGTACTTC. Encoded protein: CASSSTSGDGETQYF. The gene calls are TRBV18 and TRBJ2-5; 9 positions agree with TRBD2. This CDR3 contains 15 residues. Germline trimming cut 5 bases from V and 5 bases from J; bases unmatched to any gene: 9. CDR1 is KGHSH, CDR2 LQKENI, per germline.

The V and J genes are TRBV11-3 and TRBJ2-1, with D perhaps TRBD1 (6 bases). The CDR3 totals 13 residues. V dropped 5 bases and J dropped 5 bases, with 10 bases sitting between them. CDR1 is SGHNT, CDR2 YENEEA, per germline. The CDR3 nucleotides are TGTGCCAGCAGCCCAGACAGGCACAATGAGCAGTTCTTC. Translated: CASSPDRHNEQFF.

The rearrangement links TRBV4-1 to TRBJ2-3; possible D gene TRBD1, 6 bases. Per germline, CDR1 MGHRA and CDR2 YSYEKL. V dropped 4 bases and J dropped 1 base, with 18 bases sitting between them. The CDR3 runs to 17 residues. The CDR3 spells CASSPHQAGAGTDTQYF. The DNA of the CDR3 is TGCGCCAGCAGCCCCCACCAGGCAGGGGCGGGCACAGATACGCAGTATTTT.

The J gene is TRBJ2-2, the V gene TRBV5-6; perhaps TRBD1 as D (6 bases). This CDR3 spans 16 amino acids. V lost 4 bases, J lost 3 bases, and 16 bases lay in between. Looked up from germline, CDR1 is SGHDT and CDR2 is YYEEEE. The CDR3 DNA reads TGTGCCAGCAGCGCAGGCAGGGGCGGTTACACCGGGGAGCTGTTTTTT. Encoded protein: CASSAGRGGYTGELFF.

This chain joins TRBV5-6 and TRBJ1-5, with D hard to call. Trimming removed 2 bases from V and 0 bases from J, with 3 bases in between. The CDR3 totals 13 residues. CDR1 is SGHDT, CDR2 YYEEEE, per germline. The CDR3 DNA follows: TGTGCCAGCAGCTTCTCTAGCAATCAGCCCCAGCATTTT. Amino acid sequence: CASSFSSNQPQHF. The variable domain in full, with the rest retrieved from reference TRBV5-6 and TRBJ1-5, is DAGVTQSPTHLIKTRGQQVTLRCSPKSGHDTVSWYQQALGQGPQFIFQYYEEEERQRGNFPDRFSGHQFPNYSSELNVNALLLGDSALYLCASSFSSNQPQHFGDGTRLSIL.

The chain is built from TRBV2 and TRBJ1-5, with D uncertain. CDR3 length equals 15 residues. From germline, CDR1 is SNHLY and CDR2 FYNNEI. V lost 2 bases to trimming and J lost 5 bases, with 13 bases between them. In DNA, the CDR3 is TGTGCCAGCAGTGAAAGCCCCTCCGTGGATCAGCCCCAGCATTTT. Amino acid sequence: CASSESPSVDQPQHF.

The chain joins TRBV19 to TRBJ1-1; D is unresolved. Trimming stripped 4 bases from V and 1 base from J, with 10 bases between. This CDR3 has 14 residues. Germline CDR1 and CDR2: LNHDA and SQIVND (reference sequence). CDR3 amino acids: CASSRGYRNTEAFF. The CDR3 DNA reads as TGTGCCAGTAGTAGAGGGTATAGGAACACTGAAGCTTTCTTT. The full variable domain, with the rest looked up from reference TRBV19 and TRBJ1-1, is DGGITQSPKYLFRKEGQNVTLSCEQNLNHDAMYWYRQDPGQGLRLIYYSQIVNDFQKGDIAEGYSVSREKKESFPLTVTSAQKNPTAFYLCASSRGYRNTEAFFGQGTRLTVV.

The chain recombines TRBV4-3 with TRBJ1-3; the match to TRBD1 covers 11 bases. Germline-derived CDR1 and CDR2 are LGHNA and YSLEER. The CDR3 sequence is 16 residues long. Unmatched junction bases numbered 5, after V lost 4 bases and J lost 3 bases. The chain's CDR3 is CASSRGTGGRGNTIYF. The CDR3 nucleotides read TGCGCCAGCAGCCGAGGGACAGGGGGACGTGGAAACACCATATATTTT.

This clone was found a few times. The chain recombines TRBV27 with TRBJ2-7; TRBD1 might be the D (6 bases). The V gene's germline CDR1 is MNHEY and CDR2 SMNVEV (reference sequence). V lost 1 base, J lost 0 bases, and 10 bases lay in between. The CDR3 runs 15 residues. The CDR3 DNA reads as TGTGCCAGCAGTTTATACAGGGCTAGCTCCTACGAGCAGTACTTC. Translating it yields CASSLYRASSYEQYF.